The next 16 T cell receptor beta chains were all read from a single sample in a study of shared clonotypes between healthy human individuals. TCRdb's copy holds only in-frame clones and misses some; the assay was immunoSEQ multiplex PCR. The sample lists about 480,000 clones; about three quarters were seen once. What was sequenced was PBMCs. The receptors stem from a middle-aged woman in good health. Some clones in this sample may be carry-over from other donors' samples.

This clone appeared a single time. This sequence joins TRBV28 and TRBJ1-3; D is undetermined. CDR3 length: 14 residues. Trimming removed 7 bases at V and 8 bases at J, with 18 bases between. Per the germline V gene, CDR1 is MDHEN and CDR2 is SYDVKM. The CDR3: CASNTRHGVDTIYF. The CDR3, as DNA: TGTGCCAGCAATACGCGACACGGAGTAGACACCATATATTTT.

A remark on this clone: Other DNA sequences of this sample code for an identical CDR3. This chain links TRBV19 with TRBJ1-1; 8 positions match TRBD1. The CDR3 is 13 amino acids. Germline V gives CDR1 LNHDA, CDR2 SQIVND (reference sequence). V gave up 4 bases and J gave up 5 bases; unmatched junction bases: 3. CDR3 in DNA: TGTGCCAGTAGTACAACAGGGGGAACTGAAGCTTTCTTT. Its translation: CASSTTGGTEAFF.

A single count supports this clone. The chain is built from TRBV13 and TRBJ2-2; D call uncertain. The CDR3 contains 16 residues. In germline, CDR1 is PRHDT, CDR2 FYEKMQ (reference sequence). Deletions cut 1 base from V and 8 bases from J, with 17 bases between. CDR3 coding DNA: TGTGCCAGCAGCTTAGAGCCAGGACCGTCAGAGGGGGAGCTGTTTTTT. Its translation is CASSLEPGPSEGELFF.

This sequence joins TRBV28 and TRBJ1-2; maybe TRBD1 (5 bases). The CDR3 is made up of 12 amino acids. The germline V gene encodes CDR1 MDHEN and CDR2 SYDVKM. Between the trimmed V and J ends, which lost 6 bases and 7 bases, there was a span of 12 bases. Here the CDR3 reads CASSPNRPGYTF. In DNA, the CDR3 is TGTGCCAGCAGCCCGAACAGGCCTGGCTACACCTTC.

The V and J genes are TRBV29-1 and TRBJ2-2, with TRBD1 as a possible D gene (6 bases). The CDR3 covers 14 residues. The germline gives CDR1 SQVTM, CDR2 ANQGSEA. Trimming left V 4 bases short and J 1 base short, with 10 bases between. The CDR3 is CSVAKGVNTGELFF. The CDR3, as DNA: TGCAGCGTTGCGAAGGGGGTGAACACCGGGGAGCTGTTTTTT.

The chain joins TRBV4-3 to TRBJ1-6; weak D call: TRBD1 (5 bases). Trimming pared 0 bases from V and 3 bases from J, leaving 27 bases between. Germline-derived CDR1 and CDR2 are LGHNA and YSLEER. The CDR3 is made up of 22 amino acids. CDR3 nucleotides: TGCGCCAGCAGCCAAGAACCGGGACGATTATACACCCAGATCTTCTATAATTCACCCCTCCACTTT. The encoded protein is CASSQEPGRLYTQIFYNSPLHF.

The chain couples TRBV2 to TRBJ1-5; D is unclear. The germline V gene encodes CDR1 SNHLY and CDR2 FYNNEI. The V and J ends lost 7 bases and 1 base respectively, with 11 bases between them. The CDR3 spans 14 residues. The CDR3 DNA reads as TGTGCCAGCAACGGCGACATGAGCAATCAGCCCCAGCATTTT. This translates into CASNGDMSNQPQHF.

This clone was seen only once. The chain has TRBV7-2 and TRBJ2-1, with a possible D match to TRBD2 (6 bases). Germline V lookup: CDR1 SGHTA, CDR2 FQGNSA. This CDR3 is 17 amino acids long. Trimming took off 5 bases at V and 0 bases at J, with 17 bases between the two ends. CDR3 loop: CASSARGLPSSYNEQFF. The CDR3 nucleotides are TGTGCCAGCAGCGCTCGGGGACTCCCGAGCTCCTACAATGAGCAGTTCTTC.

The V call is TRBV6-6, the J call TRBJ2-3, with 7 bases that match TRBD1. This CDR3 has 13 residues. Trimming removed 5 bases from V and 6 bases from J; junction bases left unmatched: 5. Germline CDR1 MNHNY, CDR2 SVGAGI (reference sequence). This chain's CDR3 is CASSQGEWDTQYF. The CDR3, as DNA: TGTGCCAGCAGTCAGGGGGAGTGGGATACGCAGTATTTT.

The chain joins TRBV30 to TRBJ2-2; 8 positions agree with TRBD2. Germline loops: CDR1 GTSNPN, CDR2 SVGIG (reference sequence). V lost 2 bases, J lost 3 bases, and 5 bases stayed unmatched. The length of the CDR3 is 15 residues. CDR3 residues: CAWSLTSGYTGELFF. The CDR3 nucleotides read TGTGCCTGGAGTCTCACTAGCGGTTACACCGGGGAGCTGTTTTTT.

In regard to this clone: The sample contains more than one DNA sequence encoding this CDR3. The V call is TRBV5-1, the J call TRBJ2-1; 7 bases map to TRBD2. Looked up from germline, CDR1 is SGHRS and CDR2 is YFSETQ. V lost 0 bases to trimming and J lost 0 bases; unmatched junction nucleotides: 3. The length of the CDR3 is 16 residues. The chain's CDR3 is CASSLAGGSSYNEQFF. The CDR3 bases are TGCGCCAGCAGCTTGGCCGGCGGGAGCTCCTACAATGAGCAGTTCTTC. The whole variable domain, filled in from reference TRBV5-1 and TRBJ2-1, reads KAGVTQTPRYLIKTRGQQVTLSCSPISGHRSVSWYQQTPGQGLQFLFEYFSETQRNKGNFPGRFSGRQFSNSRSEMNVSTLELGDSALYLCASSLAGGSSYNEQFFGPGTRLTVL.

The genes are TRBV27 and TRBJ2-3, with D uncertain. Trimming took off 0 bases at V and 0 bases at J, with 4 bases between the two ends. The germline gives CDR1 MNHEY, CDR2 SMNVEV (reference sequence). This CDR3 contains 14 residues. In nucleotides, the CDR3 is TGTGCCAGCAGTTTATCCCTAAGCACAGATACGCAGTATTTT. This encodes CASSLSLSTDTQYF.

For this clone: One end of the junction does not line up with germline, which may come from a read error. The chain is built from TRBV6-1 and TRBJ2-2; 8 bases fit TRBD1. Looked up from germline, CDR1 is MNHNS and CDR2 is SASEGT. CDR3 length equals 13 residues. The CDR3 is CAGRGRHTGELFF. The CDR3 DNA reads as TGTGCCGGCAGGGGGCGCCACACCGGGGAGCTGTTTTTT.

The CDR3, as DNA: TGTGCCAGCAGTTTATATCCAGGGGGCACTGAAGCTTTCTTT. Protein product: CASSLYPGGTEAFF. The chain joins TRBV27 to TRBJ1-1; 7 positions agree with TRBD1. The germline V gene has CDR1 MNHEY and CDR2 SMNVEV (reference sequence). The trim removed 1 base at V and 4 bases at J, leaving 3 bases unmatched. This CDR3 comprises 14 residues.

The rearrangement joins TRBV4-3 to TRBJ2-3; D is tentatively TRBD1 or TRBD2 (6 bases each). The germline gives CDR1 LGHNA, CDR2 YSLEER. The CDR3 has 15 amino acids. V was clipped by 1 base and J by 0 bases, with 8 bases between them. CDR3 region: CASSQGGASTDTQYF. The CDR3 coding sequence is TGCGCCAGCAGCCAAGGGGGGGCAAGCACAGATACGCAGTATTTT.

The chain recombines TRBV9 with TRBJ2-2, with a tentative D call TRBD1 (5 bases). V lost 2 bases and J lost 5, with 16 bases in between. In germline, CDR1 is SGDLS, CDR2 YYNGEE. The CDR3 is made up of 16 amino acids. The CDR3 sequence: CASSVRGQGRTGELFF. As DNA, the CDR3 is TGTGCCAGCAGCGTCCGCGGCCAGGGCAGGACCGGGGAGCTGTTTTTT.